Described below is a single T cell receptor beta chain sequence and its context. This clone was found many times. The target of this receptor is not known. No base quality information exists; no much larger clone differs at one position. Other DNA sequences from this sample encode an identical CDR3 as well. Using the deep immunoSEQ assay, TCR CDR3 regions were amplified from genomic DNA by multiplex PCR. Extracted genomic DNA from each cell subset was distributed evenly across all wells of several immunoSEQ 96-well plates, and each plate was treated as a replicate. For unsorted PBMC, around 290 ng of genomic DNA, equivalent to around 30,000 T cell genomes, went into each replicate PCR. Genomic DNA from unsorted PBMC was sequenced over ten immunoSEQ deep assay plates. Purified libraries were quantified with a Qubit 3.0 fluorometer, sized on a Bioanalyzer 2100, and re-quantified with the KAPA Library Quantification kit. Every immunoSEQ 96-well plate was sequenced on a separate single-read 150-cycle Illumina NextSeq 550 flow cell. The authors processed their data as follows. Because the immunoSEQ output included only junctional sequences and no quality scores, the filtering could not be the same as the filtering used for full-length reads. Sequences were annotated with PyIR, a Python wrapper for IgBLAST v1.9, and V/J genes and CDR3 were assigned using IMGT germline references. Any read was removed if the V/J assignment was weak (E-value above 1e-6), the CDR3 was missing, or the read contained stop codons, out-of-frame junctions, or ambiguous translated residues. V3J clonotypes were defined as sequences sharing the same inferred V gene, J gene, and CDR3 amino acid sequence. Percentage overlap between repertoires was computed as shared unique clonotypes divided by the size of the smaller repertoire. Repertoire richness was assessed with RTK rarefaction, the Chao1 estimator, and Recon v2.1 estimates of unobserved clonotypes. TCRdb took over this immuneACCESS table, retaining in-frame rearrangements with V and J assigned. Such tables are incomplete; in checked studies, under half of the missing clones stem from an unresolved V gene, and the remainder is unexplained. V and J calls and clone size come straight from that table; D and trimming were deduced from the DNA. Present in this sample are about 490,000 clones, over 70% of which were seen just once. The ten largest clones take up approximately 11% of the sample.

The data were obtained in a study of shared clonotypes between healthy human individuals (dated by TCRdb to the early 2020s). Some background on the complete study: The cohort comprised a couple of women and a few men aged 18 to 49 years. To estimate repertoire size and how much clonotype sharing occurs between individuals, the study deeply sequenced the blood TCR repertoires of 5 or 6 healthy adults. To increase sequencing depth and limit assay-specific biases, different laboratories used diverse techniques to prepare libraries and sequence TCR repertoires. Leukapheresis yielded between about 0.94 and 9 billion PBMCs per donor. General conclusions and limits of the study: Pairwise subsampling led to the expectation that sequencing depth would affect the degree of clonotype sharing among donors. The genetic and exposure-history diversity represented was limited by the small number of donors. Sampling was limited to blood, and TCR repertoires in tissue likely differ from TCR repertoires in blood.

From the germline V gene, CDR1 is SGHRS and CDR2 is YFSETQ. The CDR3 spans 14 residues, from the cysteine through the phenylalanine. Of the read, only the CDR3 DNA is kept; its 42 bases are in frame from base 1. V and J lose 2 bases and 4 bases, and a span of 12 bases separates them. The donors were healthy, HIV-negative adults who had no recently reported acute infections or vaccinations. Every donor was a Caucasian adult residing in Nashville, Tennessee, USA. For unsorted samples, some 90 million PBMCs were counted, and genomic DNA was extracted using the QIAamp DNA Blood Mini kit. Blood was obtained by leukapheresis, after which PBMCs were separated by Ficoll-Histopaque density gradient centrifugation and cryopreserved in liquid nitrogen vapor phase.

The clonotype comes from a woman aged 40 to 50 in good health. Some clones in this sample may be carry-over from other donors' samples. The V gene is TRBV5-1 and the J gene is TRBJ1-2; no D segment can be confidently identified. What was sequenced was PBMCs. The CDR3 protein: CASSFNPDGYGYTF. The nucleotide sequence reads TGCGCCAGCAGCTTCAACCCGGACGGCTATGGCTACACCTTC.